The 6 T cell receptor beta chains given below trace back to one sample, sequenced in a study of T-cell memory formation after mild COVID-19. TCRdb itself ran the 5' RACE reads through MiXCR, one entry per CDR3 protein. The sample has about 350,000 distinct CDR3 sequences, approximately 14% seen once. Sequenced: PBMCs or a T cell subset sorted from them (not recorded which). The source of these receptors is a man aged 18 to 30 who had mild COVID-19 (a few samples of this study predate the infection). Cell type and time point are not known.

This chain uses TRBV4-3 with TRBJ2-7, with D tentatively TRBD1 (6 bases). Germline values: CDR1 LGHNA, CDR2 YSLEER. Trimming cost V 3 bases and J 4 bases, with 13 bases left between them. The CDR3 covers 14 residues. The CDR3 bases are TGCGCCAGCAGCCAGGCCAGGGGCGTATACGAGCAGTACTTC. Translated, it gives CASSQARGVYEQYF.

In this sample, this clonotype turned up a few times. One end of the junction does not line up with germline, which may come from a read error. The rearrangement joins TRBV7-7 to TRBJ2-5, with D tentatively TRBD2 (7 bases). The CDR3 covers 14 residues. Germline loops: CDR1 SSHAT, CDR2 FNYEAQ (reference sequence). The CDR3 region has the DNA TGTGCTAGCAGCTCGGGGGGCCGGGAAGAGACCCAGTACTTC. It specifies CASSSGGREETQYF.

This clonotype was observed a handful of times. This CDR3 reads CSASRGRAVEQYF. In DNA form, the CDR3 reads TGCAGTGCCTCAAGGGGCAGGGCGGTCGAGCAGTACTTC. The chain couples TRBV20-1 to TRBJ2-7; maybe TRBD1 (5 bases). The V gene's germline CDR1 is DFQATT and CDR2 SNEGSKA (reference sequence). V lost 6 bases and J lost 6, with 18 bases in between. There are 13 residues in the CDR3.

This clonotype was recorded a few times. The chain combines TRBV20-1 with TRBJ1-1; TRBD1 matches 7 bases. Germline V lookup: CDR1 DFQATT, CDR2 SNEGSKA (reference sequence). This CDR3 region has 13 residues. Trimming cost V 3 bases and J 1 base; bases outside gene matches: 2. CDR3 sequence reads: CSARGQPNTEAFF. DNA of the CDR3: TGCAGTGCTAGGGGACAGCCGAACACTGAAGCTTTCTTT.

The chain uses TRBV4-2 and TRBJ2-3; 7 nucleotides agree with TRBD2. The germline V gene encodes CDR1 LGHNA and CDR2 YNFKEQ. This CDR3 is 15 amino acids long. Unmatched junction bases numbered 8, after V lost 1 base and J lost 7 bases. CDR3 nucleotide sequence: TGTGCCAGCAGCCAAGGCCGCGGGGGTTCGAATACGCAGTATTTT. This sequence encodes CASSQGRGGSNTQYF.

V gene TRBV5-1 combines with J gene TRBJ2-5; no clear D. CDR1 SGHRS and CDR2 YFSETQ come from the germline V gene. Trimming took off 2 bases at V and 2 bases at J, with 13 bases between the two ends. The length of the CDR3 is 15 residues. This CDR3 is CASSFQDIRQETQYF. The CDR3 coding sequence is TGCGCCAGCAGCTTTCAAGACATCCGGCAAGAGACCCAGTACTTC.